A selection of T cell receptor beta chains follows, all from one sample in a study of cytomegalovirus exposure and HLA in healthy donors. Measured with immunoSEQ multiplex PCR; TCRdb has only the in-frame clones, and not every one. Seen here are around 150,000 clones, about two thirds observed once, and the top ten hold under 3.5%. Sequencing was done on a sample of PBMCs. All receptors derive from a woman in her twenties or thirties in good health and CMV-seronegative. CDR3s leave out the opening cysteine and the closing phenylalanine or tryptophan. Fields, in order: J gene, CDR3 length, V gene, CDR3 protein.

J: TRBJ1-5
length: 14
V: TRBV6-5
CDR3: ASSSGTGYYMQPQH

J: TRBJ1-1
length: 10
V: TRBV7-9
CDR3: SSSLTGAEAF

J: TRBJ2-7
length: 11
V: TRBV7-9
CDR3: ASTGENSYEQY

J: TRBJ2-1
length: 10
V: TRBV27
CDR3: ASSPQGDEQF

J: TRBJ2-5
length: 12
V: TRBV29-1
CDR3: SVEWLAGTIIPY

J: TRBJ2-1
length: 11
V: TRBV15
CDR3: ATRRSDYNEQF

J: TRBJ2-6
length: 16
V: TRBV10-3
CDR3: AISDSPGMLTGANVLT

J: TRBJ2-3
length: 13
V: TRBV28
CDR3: ASSLGALMRVEQY

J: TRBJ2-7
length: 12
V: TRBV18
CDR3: ASSPGRGDYEQY

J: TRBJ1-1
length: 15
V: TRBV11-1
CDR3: ASRYTGTGIVNTESF

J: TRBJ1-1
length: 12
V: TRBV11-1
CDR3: ASSLGQSDTEAF

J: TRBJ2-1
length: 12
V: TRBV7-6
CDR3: ASSLARSYNEQF

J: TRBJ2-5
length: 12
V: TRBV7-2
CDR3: ASSGRTRWETQY

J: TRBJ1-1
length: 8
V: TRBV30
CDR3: AWSPREAF

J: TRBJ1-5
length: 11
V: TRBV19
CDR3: ASSRQSNQPQH

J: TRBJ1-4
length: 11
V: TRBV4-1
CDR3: ASSQRQGPKLF

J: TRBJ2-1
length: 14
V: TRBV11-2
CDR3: ASSSYGSGSRNEQF

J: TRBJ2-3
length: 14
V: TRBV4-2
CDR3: ATQPGGLAGGDTQY

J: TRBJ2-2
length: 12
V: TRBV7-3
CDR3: ASSLPYGAGELF

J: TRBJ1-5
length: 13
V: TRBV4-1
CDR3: ASSQRTGYNQPQH

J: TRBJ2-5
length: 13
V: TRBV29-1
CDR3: SVEADRGVRETQY

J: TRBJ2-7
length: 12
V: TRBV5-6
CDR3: ASSSRDSFYEQY

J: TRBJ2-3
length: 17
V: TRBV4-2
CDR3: ASSQDFPWDFQSTDTQY

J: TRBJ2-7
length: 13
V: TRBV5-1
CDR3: ASRQTSGSSYEQY